Following are 18 T cell receptor beta chains from one sample sequenced in a study of cytomegalovirus exposure and HLA in healthy donors. The study ran its PCR with 60 Vbeta and 13 Jbeta primers. Assay: immunoSEQ multiplex PCR; the TCRdb copy retains only in-frame clones and omits some. The profile covers about 51,000 clones, with around 81% appearing a single time and about 2.5% taken by the ten largest. Sequencing used PBMCs. These receptor sequences come from a boy younger than 18 in good health and CMV-seropositive.

The CDR3 DNA reads as TGTGCCAGCAGGGCCCCAACCTACGAGCAGTACTTC. As protein: CASRAPTYEQYF. The V and J genes are TRBV2 and TRBJ2-7; D gene unclear. The V gene's germline CDR1 is SNHLY and CDR2 FYNNEI. V was pared by 6 bases and J by 2 bases, with 8 bases between. This CDR3 has 12 amino acids.

The gene calls are TRBV2 and TRBJ2-1, with TRBD1 matching over 7 bases. The CDR3 sequence is 14 residues long. Unmatched junction bases numbered 7, after V lost 7 bases and J lost 4 bases. From germline, CDR1 is SNHLY and CDR2 FYNNEI. The CDR3 DNA follows: TGTGCCAGCATGAGGGACAGAGGTTACAATGAGCAGTTCTTC. This codes for CASMRDRGYNEQFF.

This clone was observed a handful of times. The chain is built from TRBV13 and TRBJ1-1; 9 positions agree with TRBD1. Losses at the gene ends were 3 bases for V and 3 bases for J; bases not matched to a gene: 8. Per the germline V gene, CDR1 is PRHDT and CDR2 is FYEKMQ (reference sequence). The CDR3 extends over 16 amino acids. The CDR3 DNA reads TGTGCCAGCAGCTTCGGCCAACAGGGGGCAGACACTGAAGCTTTCTTT. Translation gives CASSFGQQGADTEAFF.

This sequence joins TRBV5-6 and TRBJ2-7; TRBD2 is a possible D gene (5 bases). The germline V gene encodes CDR1 SGHDT and CDR2 YYEEEE. CDR3 length: 13 residues. V was pared by 2 bases and J by 6 bases, with 12 bases between. The DNA for the CDR3 is TGTGCCAGCAGCTTAATGAGCGGCCCCGAGCAGTACTTC. Encoded protein: CASSLMSGPEQYF.

This clone is a singleton in its sample. The rearrangement uses TRBV9 and TRBJ1-2; maybe TRBD1 (5 bases). The length of the CDR3 is 15 residues. CDR1 SGDLS and CDR2 YYNGEE come from the germline V gene. V shed 2 bases and J shed 6 bases, with 17 bases lying between them. The chain's CDR3 is CASSVDRGVRNGYTF. CDR3 DNA: TGTGCCAGCAGCGTCGACCGGGGGGTTCGTAATGGCTACACCTTC.

Of note for this clone: The sample has other DNA sequences that encode this CDR3 too. The rearrangement joins TRBV19 to TRBJ1-5; D unclear. Trimming cost V 6 bases and J 7 bases, with 16 bases left between them. The CDR3 loop spans 14 amino acids. Germline loops: CDR1 LNHDA, CDR2 SQIVND (reference sequence). The CDR3 DNA reads as TGTGCCAGTAGCAGTTGGGCAATGGGCCAGCCCCAGCATTTT. Translated, it gives CASSSWAMGQPQHF.

This rearrangement joins TRBV5-5 to TRBJ1-1; D possibly corresponds to TRBD1 (6 bases). V lost 2 bases and J 1 base, leaving 15 bases between the germline ends. The CDR3 extends over 16 amino acids. The germline gives CDR1 SGHKS, CDR2 YYEKEE (reference sequence). This chain's CDR3 is CASSFLIGGGNTEAFF. For the CDR3, the DNA is TGTGCCAGCAGCTTCCTGATTGGGGGCGGGAACACTGAAGCTTTCTTT.

The chain combines TRBV7-9 with TRBJ2-2; possibly TRBD1 for D (5 bases). Trimming took 5 bases from V and 5 from J, leaving 15 bases between them. Germline V gene lookup returns CDR1 SEHNR and CDR2 FQNEAQ (reference sequence). The CDR3 extends over 15 amino acids. This CDR3 is CASSHQGFWTGELFF. The CDR3 bases are TGTGCCAGCAGCCACCAGGGATTTTGGACCGGGGAGCTGTTTTTT.

The gene calls are TRBV7-3 and TRBJ2-1; tentatively, D is TRBD1 (5 bases). The V end lost 3 bases, the J end lost 4 bases, and 13 bases lay between the germline ends. The CDR3 is 15 residues long. The germline V gene has CDR1 SGHTA and CDR2 FQGTGA. As DNA, the CDR3 is TGTGCCAGCAGCTTGGACACCTTGGGTTACAATGAGCAGTTCTTC. It encodes CASSLDTLGYNEQFF.

The rearrangement joins TRBV14 to TRBJ1-5; D unclear. The germline gives CDR1 SGHDN, CDR2 FVKESK. V lost 4 bases to trimming and J lost 6 bases, with 10 bases between them. This CDR3 has 13 amino acids. The CDR3 bases are TGTGCCAGCAGCCTAAGCGCATTTCAGCCCCAGCATTTT. Translating gives CASSLSAFQPQHF. The variable domain in full, completed from reference TRBV14 and TRBJ1-5, reads EAGVTQFPSHSVIEKGQTVTLRCDPISGHDNLYWYRRVMGKEIKFLLHFVKESKQDESGMPNNRFLAERTGGTYSTLKVQPAELEDSGVYFCASSLSAFQPQHFGDGTRLSIL.

The CDR3 DNA sequence: TGTGCCAGCCTGGAGACTAGCGGGGTTGGTGAGACCCAGTACTTC. As protein: CASLETSGVGETQYF. The chain joins TRBV5-5 to TRBJ2-5, with 11 positions matching TRBD2. The length of the CDR3 is 15 residues. CDR1 and CDR2 from the germline V gene are SGHKS and YYEKEE (reference sequence). The V and J ends lost 7 bases and 5 bases, in that order; junction bases with no gene match: 10.

Only a few counts were recorded for this clone. The CDR3 sequence: CASSYVTAGRTDTQYF. CDR3 nucleotide sequence: TGCGCCAGCAGCTATGTTACAGCGGGGCGCACAGATACGCAGTATTTT. The rearrangement joins TRBV5-1 to TRBJ2-3, with 7 bases that match TRBD2. The germline V gene encodes CDR1 SGHRS and CDR2 YFSETQ. The ends lost 3 bases at V and 1 base at J; junction bases unmatched: 8. This CDR3 region has 16 residues. The entire variable domain, with the rest obtained from reference TRBV5-1 and TRBJ2-3, is as follows: KAGVTQTPRYLIKTRGQQVTLSCSPISGHRSVSWYQQTPGQGLQFLFEYFSETQRNKGNFPGRFSGRQFSNSRSEMNVSTLELGDSALYLCASSYVTAGRTDTQYFGPGTRLTVL.

The chain couples TRBV7-9 to TRBJ1-1; 9 bases are a match to TRBD1. Germline CDR1 is SEHNR and CDR2 is FQNEAQ (reference sequence). CDR3 size: 14 residues. With 3 bases clipped from V and 7 bases from J, the junction kept 6 bases outside the gene matches. The CDR3 DNA reads TGTGCCAGCAGCTTTGGGACAGGGTATTTTGAAGCTTTCTTT. Amino acid sequence: CASSFGTGYFEAFF.

V is TRBV7-6 and J is TRBJ2-5, with TRBD2 matching over 7 bases. Gene TRBJ2-7 matches the end of the DNA better, so the J call may be wrong. Germline V CDR1 and CDR2: SGHVS, FNYEAQ. CDR3 length: 13 residues. Written as DNA, the CDR3 is TGTGCCAGCAGCTTTGGGGGGGGCTACGAGCAGTACTTC. This gives the protein CASSFGGGYEQYF.

The rearrangement joins TRBV19 to TRBJ2-7; D remains ambiguous. Germline CDR1 is LNHDA and CDR2 is SQIVND (reference sequence). The CDR3 totals 14 residues. Between the trimmed V and J ends, which lost 2 bases and 8 bases, there was a span of 16 bases. The CDR3: CASSIRAASVQQYF. The CDR3 DNA reads TGTGCCAGTAGTATACGCGCGGCCTCCGTTCAGCAGTACTTC.

In DNA form, the CDR3 reads TGCGCCAGCAGCTTGGCCGGGCAGGGTGATGAGCAGTTCTTC. Protein sequence: CASSLAGQGDEQFF. This chain joins TRBV5-1 and TRBJ2-1; tentative D call: TRBD1 (5 bases). Germline CDR1 is SGHRS and CDR2 is YFSETQ. V shed 0 bases and J shed 8 bases, with 12 bases lying between them. This CDR3 spans 14 amino acids.

V usage is TRBV10-3 and J usage is TRBJ1-2; D is possibly TRBD1 (6 bases). CDR1 is ENHRY and CDR2 is SYGVKD in the germline V gene. The CDR3 is 14 amino acids. V dropped 6 bases and J dropped 1 base, with 12 bases sitting between them. The CDR3 region has the DNA TGTGCCATCAGCGAAGACAGGAGTAACTATGGCTACACCTTC. This codes for CAISEDRSNYGYTF.

This chain uses TRBV20-1 with TRBJ2-7; possibly TRBD2 for D (6 bases). Germline CDR1 is DFQATT and CDR2 is SNEGSKA (reference sequence). Trimming removed 3 bases from V and 6 bases from J, with 9 bases in between. The CDR3 sequence is 11 residues long. The CDR3 bases are TGCAGTGCTAGTTCAGCGGGCGAGCAGTACTTC. This gives the protein CSASSAGEQYF.